This TCR beta chain came from a study of response to subunit inactivated influenza vaccine. Looked up from germline, CDR1 is SQVTM and CDR2 is ANQGSEA. V lost 7 bases, J lost 7 bases, and 17 bases lay in between. The CDR3 spans 13 residues. TCRdb reanalysed the RT-PCR reads using MiXCR and keeps one entry per CDR3 protein. The data show under 950,000 distinct CDR3 sequences, 21% seen once. The chain has TRBV29-1 and TRBJ1-5; D may be TRBD1 (5 bases). This TCR came from a man between 50 and 59 years old who received an inactivated influenza vaccine. The sequences come from PBMCs from blood, collected around 5 days after vaccination. Written as DNA, the CDR3 is TGCAGCGCCGCGGACGGGACGGGACAGCCCCAGCATTTT. Protein sequence: CSAADGTGQPQHF.